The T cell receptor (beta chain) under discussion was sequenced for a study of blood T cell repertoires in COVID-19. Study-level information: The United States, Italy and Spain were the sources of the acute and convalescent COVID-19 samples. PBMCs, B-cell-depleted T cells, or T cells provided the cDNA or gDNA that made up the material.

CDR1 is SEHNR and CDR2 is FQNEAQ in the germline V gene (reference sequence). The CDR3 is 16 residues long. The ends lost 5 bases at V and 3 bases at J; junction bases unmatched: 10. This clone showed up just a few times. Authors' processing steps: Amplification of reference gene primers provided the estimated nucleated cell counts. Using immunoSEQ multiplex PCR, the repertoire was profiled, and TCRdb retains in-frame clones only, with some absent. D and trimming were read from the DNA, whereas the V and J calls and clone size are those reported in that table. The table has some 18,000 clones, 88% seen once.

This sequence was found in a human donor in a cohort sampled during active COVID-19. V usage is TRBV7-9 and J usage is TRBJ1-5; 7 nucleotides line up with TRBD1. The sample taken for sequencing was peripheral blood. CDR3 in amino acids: CASSTGRQGPNQPQHF. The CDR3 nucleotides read TGTGCCAGCAGCACCGGACGACAGGGTCCCAATCAGCCCCAGCATTTT.